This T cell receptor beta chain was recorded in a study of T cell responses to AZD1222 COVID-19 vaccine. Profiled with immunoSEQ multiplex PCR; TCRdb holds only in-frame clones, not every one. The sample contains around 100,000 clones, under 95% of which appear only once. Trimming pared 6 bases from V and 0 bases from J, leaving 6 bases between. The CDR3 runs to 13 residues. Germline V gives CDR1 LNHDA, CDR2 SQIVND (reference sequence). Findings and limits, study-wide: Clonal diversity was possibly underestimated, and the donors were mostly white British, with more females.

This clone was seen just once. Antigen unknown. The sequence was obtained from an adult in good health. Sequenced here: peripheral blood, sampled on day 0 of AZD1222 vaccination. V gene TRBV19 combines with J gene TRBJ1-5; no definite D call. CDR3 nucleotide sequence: TGTGCCAGTAGCGGTAGTAGCAATCAGCCCCAGCATTTT. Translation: CASSGSSNQPQHF. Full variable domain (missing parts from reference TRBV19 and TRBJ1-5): DGGITQSPKYLFRKEGQNVTLSCEQNLNHDAMYWYRQDPGQGLRLIYYSQIVNDFQKGDIAEGYSVSREKKESFPLTVTSAQKNPTAFYLCASSGSSNQPQHFGDGTRLSIL.